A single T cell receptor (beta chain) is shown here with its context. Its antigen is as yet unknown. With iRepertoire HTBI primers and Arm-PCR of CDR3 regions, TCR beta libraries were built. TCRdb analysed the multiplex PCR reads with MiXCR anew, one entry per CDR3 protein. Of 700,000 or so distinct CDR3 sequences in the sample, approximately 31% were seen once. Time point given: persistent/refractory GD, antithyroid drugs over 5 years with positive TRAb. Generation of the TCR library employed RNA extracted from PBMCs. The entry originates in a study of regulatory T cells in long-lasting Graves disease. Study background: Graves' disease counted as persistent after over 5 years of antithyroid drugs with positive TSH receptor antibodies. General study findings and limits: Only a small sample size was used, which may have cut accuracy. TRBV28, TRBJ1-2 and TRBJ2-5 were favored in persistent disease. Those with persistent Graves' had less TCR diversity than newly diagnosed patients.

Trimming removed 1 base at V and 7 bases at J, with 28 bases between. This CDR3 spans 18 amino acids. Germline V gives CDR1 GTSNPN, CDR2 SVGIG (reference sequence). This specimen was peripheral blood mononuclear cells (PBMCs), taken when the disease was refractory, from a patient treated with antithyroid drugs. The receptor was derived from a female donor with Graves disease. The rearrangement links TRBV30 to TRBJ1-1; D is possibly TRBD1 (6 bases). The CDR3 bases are TGTGCCTGGAGTGCTAGACTACAGGGATGGAGGCAAAACGGTGAAGCTTTCTTT. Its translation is CAWSARLQGWRQNGEAFF.